This T cell receptor (beta chain) was sequenced in a study of OX40 agonist ivuxolimab in advanced cancers. As concerns this clone: The antigen is unknown.

This CDR3 is 16 amino acids long. Per the germline V gene, CDR1 is SNHLY and CDR2 is FYNNEI. J gave up 2 bases and V 0 bases, and 5 bases lay outside the gene matches. Sequencing was performed with immunoSEQ multiplex PCR; in TCRdb, only in-frame clones are kept and a portion is missing. This table has around 68,000 clones, 86% appearing once. With autoimmune disease history or systemic immunosuppression, patients were excluded. Regarding the study as a whole: The expanded peripheral T cells' antigen specificity was not determined.

The TCR originated in an adult with an advanced solid tumor such as melanoma, head and neck, liver or kidney cancer. Here the sequenced sample was CD4+ or CD8+ T cells sorted from blood, taken in a trial of the OX40 agonist ivuxolimab. V and J are TRBV2 and TRBJ2-7, with 9 positions matching TRBD2. CDR3 amino acids: CASSEARGGGTYEQYF. The CDR3 DNA reads TGTGCCAGCAGTGAAGCGCGGGGGGGAGGGACCTACGAGCAGTACTTC.